Presented here are 22 T cell receptor beta chains from one specimen sequenced in a study of blood T cells in healthy people across ages. For the second PCR, which ran for roughly 6 to 11 cycles, a sample-barcoded 5' primer and a J-beta primer mix were used. TCRdb reanalysed the 5' RACE reads using MiXCR and keeps one entry per CDR3 protein. The profile shows about 640,000 distinct CDR3 sequences, roughly 58% of them singletons. Input material: blood. The receptors here all came from a man aged 55 to 70 in good health.

The rearrangement uses TRBV2 and TRBJ1-4; possible D gene TRBD1, 6 bases. Germline V gene sequence: CDR1 SNHLY, CDR2 FYNNEI. The CDR3 loop spans 15 amino acids. Trimming cost V 4 bases and J 5 bases, with 14 bases left between them. The CDR3 DNA sequence: TGTGCCAGCAGTGCCCAGGGGCAAATGAATGAAAAACTGTTTTTT. This encodes CASSAQGQMNEKLFF.

The V gene is TRBV5-1, the J gene TRBJ1-6, with D unclear. Germline V gene sequence: CDR1 SGHRS, CDR2 YFSETQ. CDR3 length equals 15 residues. V was shortened by 0 bases and J by 8 bases, with 12 bases between the two germline ends. This CDR3 reads CASSLEANTDSPLHF. The CDR3 nucleotides read TGCGCCAGCAGCTTGGAGGCCAACACGGATTCACCCCTCCACTTT.

The CDR3 loop reads CASSYRREVYGYTF. CDR3 nucleotides: TGTGCCAGCAGTTACCGGCGGGAAGTCTATGGCTACACCTTC. The chain uses TRBV6-2 or TRBV6-3 and TRBJ1-2; D is unclear. This CDR3 spans 14 amino acids. Germline lookup yields CDR1 MNHEY and CDR2 SVGEGT. Trimming left V 2 bases short and J 4 bases short, with 11 bases between.

The chain recombines TRBV2 with TRBJ2-3; D uncertain. V gave up 5 bases and J gave up 6 bases, with 12 bases separating them. CDR3 length: 13 amino acids. From germline, CDR1 is SNHLY and CDR2 FYNNEI. CDR3 bases: TGTGCCAGCAGTTGGGCCCTGCGGGATACGCAGTATTTT. Amino acids: CASSWALRDTQYF. The full variable domain, rest sourced from reference TRBV2 and TRBJ2-3, is EPEVTQTPSHQVTQMGQEVILRCVPISNHLYFYWYRQILGQKVEFLVSFYNNEISEKSEIFDDQFSVERPDGSNFTLKIRSTKLEDSAMYFCASSWALRDTQYFGPGTRLTVL.

The chain recombines TRBV27 with TRBJ2-3, with 9 bases fitting TRBD2. The CDR3 sequence is 17 residues long. Germline trimming cut 5 bases from V and 1 base from J; bases unmatched to any gene: 10. Germline CDR1 and CDR2: MNHEY and SMNVEV (reference sequence). The CDR3 spells CASSPRSAGGRTDTQYF. The CDR3 nucleotides read TGTGCCAGCAGTCCCCGCTCCGCGGGGGGGCGCACAGATACGCAGTATTTT.

This clonotype was recorded only once. This may stem from a read error, because a much larger clone lies one nucleotide away. V and J are TRBV4-2 and TRBJ2-6; 9 positions agree with TRBD1. Germline CDR1 and CDR2: LGHNA and YNFKEQ. This CDR3 has 18 amino acids. CDR3 residues: CACSQEGTGPSGANVLTF. In DNA, the CDR3 is TGTGCCTGCAGCCAAGAGGGGACAGGGCCTTCTGGGGCCAACGTCCTGACTTTC.

This clonotype was detected only a few times. The rearrangement joins TRBV5-1 to TRBJ2-2, with a weak D call TRBD1 (6 bases). Looked up from germline, CDR1 is SGHRS and CDR2 is YFSETQ. Trimming removed 2 bases at V and 0 bases at J, with 8 bases between. The CDR3 loop spans 15 amino acids. CDR3 sequence: CASSLTGPNTGELFF. The CDR3 DNA follows: TGCGCCAGCAGCTTAACAGGGCCGAACACCGGGGAGCTGTTTTTT.

The chain combines TRBV7-2 with TRBJ2-7; D is ambiguous. Per the germline V gene, CDR1 is SGHTA and CDR2 is FQGNSA. The germline V and J ends were trimmed by 1 base and 7 bases, with 8 bases remaining between them. This CDR3 has 12 residues. The CDR3 reads CASSLVPLEQYF. Here the CDR3 DNA reads TGTGCCAGCAGCTTAGTCCCCTTAGAGCAGTACTTC. The whole variable domain, remainder taken from reference TRBV7-2 and TRBJ2-7, is GAGVSQSPSNKVTEKGKDVELRCDPISGHTALYWYRQSLGQGLEFLIYFQGNSAPDKSGLPSDRFSAERTGGSVSTLTIQRTQQEDSAVYLCASSLVPLEQYFGPGTRLTVT.

To note about this clonotype: Sequence at one end of the junction differs from germline and may be a read error. The chain couples TRBV20-1 to TRBJ1-2; D may be TRBD1 (5 bases). The CDR3 covers 12 residues. Germline CDR1 DFQATT, CDR2 SNEGSKA (reference sequence). The DNA for the CDR3 is TGCAGCGCTACCGGGACCCTACGGGGCTACACCTTC. It codes for CSATGTLRGYTF.

V usage is TRBV20-1 and J usage is TRBJ2-5, with 9 bases matching TRBD1. The CDR3 covers 16 residues. The ends lost 5 bases at V and 3 bases at J; junction bases unmatched: 13. Germline V lookup: CDR1 DFQATT, CDR2 SNEGSKA (reference sequence). The CDR3 nucleotides read TGCAGTGCTCCAGCAGCAACCTGGGACAGGGAAGAGACCCAGTACTTC. It codes for CSAPAATWDREETQYF.

The chain couples TRBV9 to TRBJ2-1; D call uncertain. This CDR3 spans 13 amino acids. V lost 0 bases, J lost 3 bases, and 4 bases lay in between. Germline V lookup: CDR1 SGDLS, CDR2 YYNGEE. DNA for the CDR3: TGTGCCAGCAGCGTAGAGGTCTACAATGAGCAGTTCTTC. It translates to CASSVEVYNEQFF. The full variable domain, completed using reference TRBV9 and TRBJ2-1, is DSGVTQTPKHLITATGQRVTLRCSPRSGDLSVYWYQQSLDQGLQFLIQYYNGEERAKGNILERFSAQQFPDLHSELNLSSLELGDSALYFCASSVEVYNEQFFGPGTRLTVL.

This chain connects TRBV7-2 to TRBJ2-5; TRBD2 agrees at 16 bases. The CDR3 contains 18 residues. V shed 4 bases and J 2 bases; nucleotides not matched to a gene: 7. Germline CDR1 reads SGHTA; CDR2 reads FQGNSA. The CDR3 here is CASSWGLAGGLSQETQYF. The CDR3 bases are TGTGCCAGCAGCTGGGGACTAGCGGGAGGGCTCTCTCAAGAGACCCAGTACTTC.

V usage is TRBV21-1 and J usage is TRBJ1-5; TRBD1 is taken as the D call from the table, unchecked against the DNA. TRBV21-1 is classified as a pseudogene. This CDR3 contains 14 residues. This CDR3 is CAKPPGVVGQPQHF. CDR3 DNA: TGTGCTAAGCCACCAGGGGTGGTAGGGCAGCCCCAGCATTTT.

The genes are TRBV20-1 and TRBJ2-3; D tentatively reads TRBD1 or TRBD2 (5 bases each). Germline V CDR1 and CDR2: DFQATT, SNEGSKA (reference sequence). There are 14 residues in the CDR3. Trimming left V 6 bases short and J 3 bases short, with 16 bases between. The CDR3 protein is CSALALGATDTQYF. CDR3 sequence (DNA): TGCAGTGCCCTAGCCCTAGGGGCGACAGATACGCAGTATTTT.

The rearrangement links TRBV7-2 to TRBJ2-1; 11 bases map to TRBD2. The CDR3 consists of 16 residues. Trimming at V came to 5 bases and at J to 6 bases, leaving 9 bases not matched to a gene. From germline, CDR1 is SGHTA and CDR2 FQGNSA. The CDR3 reads CASSTYSGGAINEQFF. In DNA, the CDR3 is TGTGCCAGCAGCACCTATAGCGGGGGGGCCATCAATGAGCAGTTCTTC. Full variable domain (missing parts from reference TRBV7-2 and TRBJ2-1): GAGVSQSPSNKVTEKGKDVELRCDPISGHTALYWYRQSLGQGLEFLIYFQGNSAPDKSGLPSDRFSAERTGGSVSTLTIQRTQQEDSAVYLCASSTYSGGAINEQFFGPGTRLTVL.

The chain employs TRBV11-2 and TRBJ2-5; D perhaps matches TRBD2 (6 bases). Germline lookup yields CDR1 SGHAT and CDR2 FQNNGV. This CDR3 comprises 20 residues. V gave up 0 bases and J gave up 1 base, with 24 bases separating them. CDR3 sequence reads: CASSLDSTPTWRGPQETQYF. The CDR3 region has the DNA TGTGCCAGCAGCTTAGATAGTACCCCGACATGGAGGGGTCCCCAAGAGACCCAGTACTTC.

This chain joins TRBV4-2 and TRBJ2-7; 9 bases align to TRBD2. Germline-derived CDR1 and CDR2 are LGHNA and YNFKEQ. Trimming removed 4 bases from V and 0 bases from J; junction bases left unmatched: 7. This CDR3 contains 16 residues. This CDR3 reads CASSPSSGAGSYEQYF. The CDR3 DNA sequence: TGTGCCAGCAGCCCCTCTAGCGGGGCGGGCTCCTACGAGCAGTACTTC.

This chain uses TRBV10-2 with TRBJ2-1; 13 positions agree with TRBD2. V was pared by 10 bases and J by 8 bases, with 5 bases of the junction left unmatched. Germline CDR1 and CDR2: WSHSY and SAAADI. There are 13 residues in the CDR3. CDR3 amino acids: CATGLAGAYEQFF. CDR3 DNA: TGCGCCACCGGACTAGCGGGGGCCTATGAGCAGTTCTTC.

The V gene is TRBV5-1, the J gene TRBJ2-1; 12 bases are shared with TRBD2. Germline trimming cut 1 base from V and 9 bases from J; bases unmatched to any gene: 2. There are 14 residues in the CDR3. Germline-derived CDR1 and CDR2 are SGHRS and YFSETQ. CDR3 bases: TGCGCCAGCAGCTTGACTAGCGGGGGGCGTGAGCAGTTCTTC. This codes for CASSLTSGGREQFF.

The genes are TRBV3-1 and TRBJ1-5, with D perhaps matching TRBD1 (6 bases). Trimming left V 4 bases short and J 3 bases short, with 13 bases between. The CDR3 is 15 amino acids. The germline gives CDR1 LGHDT, CDR2 YNNKEL (reference sequence). The CDR3 reads CASSPNAGVNQPQHF. The CDR3, as DNA: TGTGCCAGCAGCCCCAACGCAGGGGTCAATCAGCCCCAGCATTTT.

The chain is built from TRBV12-3 or TRBV12-4 and TRBJ2-3; D might be TRBD2 (6 bases). Trimming took 7 bases from V and 5 from J, leaving 16 bases between them. This CDR3 is 14 amino acids long. CDR3 sequence (DNA): TGTGCCAGCAATGGTGGGGGGAGAGGAGATACGCAGTATTTT. Translating it yields CASNGGGRGDTQYF.

Only a few counts were recorded for this clonotype. The genes are TRBV18 and TRBJ1-2; TRBD1 might be the D (5 bases). V was trimmed by 3 bases and J by 8 bases, leaving 16 bases between them. Germline CDR1 and CDR2: KGHSH and LQKENI. CDR3 length: 14 amino acids. CDR3 residues: CASSPGREEYGYTF. The CDR3, as DNA: TGTGCCAGCTCACCGGGCAGGGAGGAATACGGCTACACCTTC.